This T cell receptor beta chain was captured in a study of blood T cells in healthy people across ages. Study-level results: Diversity estimated from one million T cells was considered an underestimate.

On this clonotype itself: Its antigen remains unidentified.

The ends were cut back, 3 bases at V and 7 bases at J, with 12 bases in the middle. The CDR3 totals 13 residues. A second roughly 7 to 11 cycle PCR used barcoded and J-beta primers. Through a template-switch adaptor with 12 random nucleotides, each cDNA molecule received a tag. Each CDR3 protein gets one entry after TCRdb re-called the 5' RACE reads with MiXCR. The sample contains about 1.1 million distinct CDR3 sequences, more than 30% of which appear only once. The sequenced material came from blood. This receptor was obtained from a young man in good health. The chain joins TRBV12-3 or TRBV12-4 to TRBJ1-2, with D possibly TRBD1 on 5 matching bases. The CDR3 region is CASSLGGAGGYTF. DNA of the CDR3: TGTGCCAGCAGTTTGGGCGGGGCAGGTGGCTACACCTTC.